The T cell receptor (beta chain) under discussion was sequenced for a study of identical twins. Points from the study as a whole: Insertion counts were lower in abundant cord blood beta clonotypes, a trend that memory repertoires did not show. Weaker excess twin sharing was seen among beta out-of-frame sequences. Without tracking the same donors, conclusions rested on cross-sectional statistical analysis.

Germline V CDR1 and CDR2: MNHNS, SASEGT. The V gene end was trimmed by 8 bases and the J gene end by 5 bases; junction bases not matched to a gene: 15. This CDR3 has 16 residues. Addition of a universal primer site occurred through template switching, and cDNA carried unique molecular identifiers. In TCRdb, the 5' RACE reads were re-called with MiXCR into one record per CDR3 protein. The sample has under 350,000 distinct CDR3 sequences, nearly 9.5% seen once; the top ten hold 6% to 8.5%. This clonotype was seen only a few times. Its target is not known. These data also featured in a second study, about yellow fever vaccine responses in identical twins.

The rearrangement uses TRBV6-1 and TRBJ2-7; TRBD2 aligns across 10 bases. The source is a woman aged 18-29 years in good health. The specimen sequenced was CD8+ T cells sorted from blood. CDR3 DNA sequence: TGTGCCAGCTTTACCCTCGGGACTAGCGTGACGAACGAGCAGTACTTC. Its translation is CASFTLGTSVTNEQYF.